This entry concerns a single T cell receptor beta chain. Its antigen has not been determined. No per-base quality is available; no much larger clone lies one base away. The data were obtained in a study of CD8+CD57+ T cells in acquired aplastic anemia listed by TCRdb under 2018. Study-level background: Extracted DNA from sorted CD4+ and CD8+ cells averaged about 3.4 ug, ranging from about 0.18 to 27.4 ug. Mean read counts for healthy donor samples were about 10 million for CD4+ cells and roughly 12 million for CD8+ cells.

On the study overall, not on this receptor specifically: Fewer than 35 CD8+ CDR3 sequences were found to be shared between patients and controls, but these sequences appeared to be highly expressed in patients and within the immunodominant clones of the patients. No significant difference in CD8+ Simpson's diversity was found between patients and healthy controls (P=0.060).

Profiling of TCR beta VDJ combinations and CDR3 sequences used genomic DNA as the template. An Illumina HiSeq 2000 was used for TCR repertoire sequencing. The paper's processing steps were these. TRBV/TRBJ rearrangement plots, CDR3 size and DJ length profiles, and Simpson's diversity index were used to evaluate the repertoires. The immunodominant clone was defined as the most abundant DNA sequence in deep sequencing data. CDR3 amino acid sequences were checked for sharing across subjects and were also compared against the VDJdb database and published repertoires. Using fastp trimming at Q25 and MiXCR clonotype assembly, TCRdb reanalyzed the public sequencing data and kept in-frame beta chains. Each CDR3 protein gets just one entry, which takes the most common genes and DNA from the rows behind it. What appears here as the V and J calls and clone size reflects TCRdb's work, not the paper's. For this sample there are tens of thousands of distinct CDR3 sequences; around 44% appear just once. Approximately 62% of the sample is held by the ten biggest clonotypes.

V and J lose 3 bases and 5 bases, and a span of 10 bases separates them. CDR1 and CDR2 are drawn from the germline V gene: SGHTA, FQGNSA. CDR3 length: 13 amino acids, cysteine to phenylalanine. Here the CDR3 DNA is all that survives: 39 bases in frame from base 1. TCR repertoires of sorted CD4+ and CD8+ blood T cells from severe aplastic anemia patients and healthy subjects were deep-sequenced in the study. Ficoll-Paque density gradient centrifugation was used to isolate peripheral blood mononuclear cells. Before DNA extraction, CD4+ and CD8+ T cells were sorted by FACS or by magnetic beads. Sequenced material: sorted CD4+, CD8+, or CD8+CD57+ T cells (not recorded which) from PBMCs. This TCR was sampled from a human donor in good health, serving as a control. Recombination joined TRBV7-2 with TRBJ1-1; no confident D gene assignment can be made. This receptor carries the CDR3 CASSFDRGTEAFF. The DNA sequence is given as TGTGCCAGCAGCTTTGACCGAGGAACTGAAGCTTTCTTT.